Below, 32 T cell receptor beta chains from the same sample are listed, as sequenced in a study of spatial heterogeneity in lung cancer. Via MiXCR, TCRdb re-called the 5' RACE reads, giving one row per CDR3 protein. The sample shows over 85,000 distinct CDR3 sequences, less than 20% of them seen only once. Regarding time point: blood at routine non-recurrence follow-up after resection. Source: PBMCs, taken at follow-up. The receptors derive from a male donor with early-stage non-small cell lung cancer.

This clonotype has only a few counts. V usage is TRBV5-1 and J usage is TRBJ2-3; unclear D gene. The germline gives CDR1 SGHRS, CDR2 YFSETQ. The ends were cut back, 0 bases at V and 5 bases at J, with 7 bases in the middle. The CDR3 covers 13 residues. The CDR3 coding sequence is TGCGCCAGCAGCTTGGTTGGGGAAGATACGCAGTATTTT. Encoded protein: CASSLVGEDTQYF.

This clonotype was seen many times. V usage is TRBV5-1 and J usage is TRBJ2-2; D remains unclear. Looked up from germline, CDR1 is SGHRS and CDR2 is YFSETQ. The length of the CDR3 is 15 residues. The germline V and J ends were trimmed by 4 bases and 2 bases, with 12 bases remaining between them. The CDR3 nucleotides are TGCGCCAGCAGCCCCCAAGCAGGCAACACCGGGGAGCTGTTTTTT. Its protein product is CASSPQAGNTGELFF.

This rearrangement joins TRBV20-1 to TRBJ2-3; D remains unclear. The V gene lost 1 base and the J gene lost 1 base, with 9 bases spanning the gap. Germline-derived CDR1 and CDR2 are DFQATT and SNEGSKA (reference sequence). The CDR3 length is 14 residues. The CDR3 DNA sequence: TGCAGTGCTAGAGTGGAACCTGGCACAGATACGCAGTATTTT. Encoded protein: CSARVEPGTDTQYF.

This clonotype was observed at least ten times. The chain has TRBV20-1 and TRBJ2-6; 7 bases are a match to TRBD1. CDR3 length: 17 residues. V shed 5 bases and J 0 bases; nucleotides not matched to a gene: 10. Per the germline V gene, CDR1 is DFQATT and CDR2 is SNEGSKA (reference sequence). CDR3 coding DNA: TGCAGTGCTGCCGGGACAGCAAAAGTCTCTGGGGCCAACGTCCTGACTTTC. Protein sequence: CSAAGTAKVSGANVLTF.

This clonotype showed up just once. The gene calls are TRBV20-1 and TRBJ2-7; the D gene is possibly TRBD1 (6 bases). Per the germline V gene, CDR1 is DFQATT and CDR2 is SNEGSKA (reference sequence). V lost 0 bases and J lost 10, with 19 bases in between. The CDR3 totals 14 residues. CDR3 bases: TGCAGTGCTAGAGACCCCGCCCTCGGACAGAGACAGTACTTC. Protein product: CSARDPALGQRQYF.

The V and J genes are TRBV20-1 and TRBJ1-6, with D perhaps matching TRBD1 (6 bases). This CDR3 spans 17 amino acids. Germline V gene sequence: CDR1 DFQATT, CDR2 SNEGSKA (reference sequence). Trimming removed 0 bases from V and 7 bases from J, with 19 bases in between. The CDR3 sequence: CSAREEQGLGGNSPLHF. As DNA, the CDR3 is TGCAGTGCTAGAGAAGAACAGGGACTAGGTGGAAATTCACCCCTCCACTTT.

This clonotype has just a few counts. J is TRBJ2-2 and V is TRBV12-3 or TRBV12-4; the match to TRBD2 covers 12 bases. J lost 3 bases, V lost 5 bases, and 4 bases had no gene match. CDR3 length: 16 residues. The CDR3 loop reads CASSRRLAGDTGELFF. The CDR3, as DNA: TGTGCCAGCAGTCGGCGACTAGCGGGAGACACCGGGGAGCTGTTTTTT.

V usage is TRBV7-9 and J usage is TRBJ2-7, with TRBD2 matching over 7 bases. V shed 5 bases, J shed 2 bases, and the junction held 6 bases outside the gene matches. CDR3 length: 14 amino acids. CDR1 SEHNR and CDR2 FQNEAQ come from the germline V gene (reference sequence). The DNA for the CDR3 is TGTGCCAGCAGCCTAAGCGGGGCACCCTACGAGCAGTACTTC. It codes for CASSLSGAPYEQYF.

The chain is built from TRBV5-6 and TRBJ1-6; no reliable D call. V was clipped by 3 bases and J by 10 bases, with 14 bases between them. The CDR3 runs 14 residues. Germline-derived CDR1 and CDR2 are SGHDT and YYEEEE. The CDR3 is CASSSRLGASPLHF. The CDR3 DNA reads TGTGCCAGCAGCTCTAGACTTGGAGCCTCACCCCTCCACTTT. The whole variable domain, remainder taken from reference TRBV5-6 and TRBJ1-6, is DAGVTQSPTHLIKTRGQQVTLRCSPKSGHDTVSWYQQALGQGPQFIFQYYEEEERQRGNFPDRFSGHQFPNYSSELNVNALLLGDSALYLCASSSRLGASPLHFGNGTRLTVT.

This clonotype was recorded a few times. This chain connects TRBV4-1 to TRBJ2-5, with D perhaps matching TRBD1 (6 bases). The V end was cut by 5 bases, the J end by 3 bases, with 16 bases between. The CDR3 runs to 15 residues. Germline V gene data show CDR1 as MGHRA and CDR2 as YSYEKL. The DNA for the CDR3 is TGCGCCAGCAGCTTACCCTCGACAGGCGAAGAGACCCAGTACTTC. Protein sequence: CASSLPSTGEETQYF.

This clonotype was detected a few times. The chain uses TRBV20-1 and TRBJ2-7; D is unclear. The germline V gene encodes CDR1 DFQATT and CDR2 SNEGSKA (reference sequence). With 3 bases removed from V and 4 bases from J, the gap between germline ends came to 13 bases. The CDR3 loop spans 13 amino acids. CDR3 sequence (DNA): TGCAGTGCTAGGGGATCGCACGCTTACGAGCAGTACTTC. It codes for CSARGSHAYEQYF.

CDR3 sequence (DNA): TGTGCCAGCAGCTTAGTCCGTTTGGAGCCCCAGCATTTT. Amino acid sequence: CASSLVRLEPQHF. The V call is TRBV7-8, the J call TRBJ1-5; D uncertain. V gave up 1 base and J gave up 8 bases, with 9 bases separating them. Per the germline V gene, CDR1 is SGHVS and CDR2 is FQNEAQ. CDR3 length: 13 amino acids.

This clonotype was seen at least ten times. The CDR3: CSASPGTGWDFEQFF. As DNA, the CDR3 is TGCAGTGCCTCCCCCGGGACAGGGTGGGACTTTGAGCAGTTCTTC. This rearrangement joins TRBV20-1 to TRBJ2-1; 9 bases fit TRBD1. V gave up 6 bases and J gave up 9 bases; unmatched junction bases: 15. Germline V CDR1 and CDR2: DFQATT, SNEGSKA (reference sequence). The CDR3 spans 15 residues.

This chain joins TRBV7-2 and TRBJ1-1; a possible D gene is TRBD1 (5 bases). Germline CDR1 reads SGHTA; CDR2 reads FQGNSA. The CDR3 totals 14 residues. V shed 5 bases and J shed 0 bases, with 10 bases lying between them. Here the CDR3 reads CASSIGGMNTEAFF. The CDR3 nucleotides are TGTGCCAGCAGCATTGGGGGTATGAACACTGAAGCTTTCTTT.

This chain links TRBV6-5 with TRBJ1-4; a possible D gene is TRBD1 (5 bases). Germline-derived CDR1 and CDR2 are MNHEY and SVGAGI. The V end was cut by 5 bases, the J end by 8 bases, with 12 bases between. The CDR3 runs to 13 residues. The CDR3 loop reads CASSKGIWEKLFF. For the CDR3, the DNA is TGTGCCAGCAGTAAGGGGATTTGGGAAAAACTGTTTTTT.

This clonotype was seen more than once but under ten times. The chain uses TRBV7-8 and TRBJ2-7; D is possibly TRBD1 (6 bases). From germline, CDR1 is SGHVS and CDR2 FQNEAQ. Trimming shortened V by 5 bases and J by 2 bases, and 16 bases separated the two germline ends. This CDR3 region has 15 residues. Here the CDR3 DNA reads TGTGCCAGCAGCCTTTCCGGGACACCGCCCTACGAGCAGTACGTC. It codes for CASSLSGTPPYEQYV.

This clonotype was seen more than once but under ten times. The chain has TRBV6-5 and TRBJ1-3; unclear D gene. Germline CDR1 is MNHEY and CDR2 is SVGAGI. The ends were cut back, 6 bases at V and 2 bases at J, with 5 bases in the middle. CDR3 length equals 12 residues. Here the CDR3 DNA reads TGTGCCAGCAGGACTCCTGGAAACACCATATATTTT. This translates into CASRTPGNTIYF.

The chain carries TRBV4-1 and TRBJ1-1; no clear D gene. Looked up from germline, CDR1 is MGHRA and CDR2 is YSYEKL. The CDR3 length is 13 residues. V was trimmed by 1 base and J by 5 bases, leaving 8 bases between them. The CDR3 DNA follows: TGCGCCAGCAGCCAAGGGAAATGGACTGAAGCTTTCTTT. Protein sequence: CASSQGKWTEAFF.

This clonotype was detected ten times or more. The chain is built from TRBV6-5 and TRBJ2-3; 7 bases fit TRBD1. This CDR3 has 15 amino acids. Trimming cost V 2 bases and J 5 bases; bases outside gene matches: 7. Germline V lookup: CDR1 MNHEY, CDR2 SVGAGI. The CDR3 region has the DNA TGTGCCAGCAGTTACGGGACAGCCGGCGTAGATACGCAGTATTTT. It translates to CASSYGTAGVDTQYF.

The chain combines TRBV20-1 with TRBJ2-1; D not resolved. Germline V gene sequence: CDR1 DFQATT, CDR2 SNEGSKA (reference sequence). Trimming left V 7 bases short and J 7 bases short, with 23 bases between. The CDR3 loop spans 15 amino acids. This chain's CDR3 is CSVPSTTPGVNEQFF. DNA for the CDR3: TGCAGTGTCCCGTCTACTACCCCGGGTGTGAATGAGCAGTTCTTC.

This clonotype came up a few times. This sequence joins TRBV20-1 and TRBJ1-5, with a tentative D call TRBD1 (6 bases). Looked up from germline, CDR1 is DFQATT and CDR2 is SNEGSKA (reference sequence). The CDR3 is 15 amino acids. The germline V and J ends were trimmed by 6 bases and 5 bases, with 20 bases remaining between them. Here the CDR3 reads CSAQPPGTLDQPQHF. CDR3 sequence (DNA): TGCAGTGCCCAGCCTCCCGGGACACTGGATCAGCCCCAGCATTTT.

V and J are TRBV7-6 and TRBJ2-1; 7 nucleotides agree with TRBD1. This CDR3 spans 13 amino acids. Germline CDR1 and CDR2: SGHVS and FNYEAQ. V was pared by 3 bases and J by 7 bases, with 3 bases of the junction left unmatched. CDR3 DNA: TGTGCCAGCAGCTTTGTGACAGGGAATGAGCAGTTCTTC. Translating it yields CASSFVTGNEQFF. Full variable domain (remainder filled in from reference TRBV7-6 and TRBJ2-1): GAGVSQSPRYKVTKRGQDVALRCDPISGHVSLYWYRQALGQGPEFLTYFNYEAQQDKSGLPNDRFSAERPEGSISTLTIQRTEQRDSAMYRCASSFVTGNEQFFGPGTRLTVL.

The chain has TRBV7-2 and TRBJ2-7; D is undetermined. Trimming shortened V by 5 bases and J by 3 bases, and 17 bases separated the two germline ends. CDR3 length equals 15 residues. Per germline, CDR1 SGHTA and CDR2 FQGNSA. CDR3 nucleotides: TGTGCCAGCAGCCCGCGATCTAATTCCTACTACGAGCAGTACTTC. This translates into CASSPRSNSYYEQYF.

J is TRBJ2-2 and V is TRBV11-2; tentative D call: TRBD2 (5 bases). V was cut by 5 bases and J by 1 base, with 8 bases left in between. CDR1 and CDR2 (germline): SGHAT, FQNNGV. The CDR3 has 14 amino acids. CDR3 sequence reads: CASSRRGNTGELFF. Here the CDR3 DNA reads TGTGCCAGCAGCCGACGGGGGAACACCGGGGAGCTGTTTTTT.

The J gene is TRBJ2-2, the V gene TRBV6-5; D is unclear. V lost 6 bases and J lost 6, with 23 bases in between. The CDR3 consists of 17 residues. Germline CDR1 is MNHEY and CDR2 is SVGAGI. The CDR3 is CASSRSFAARAPGELFF. CDR3 nucleotides: TGTGCCAGCAGCCGATCCTTTGCCGCACGGGCCCCCGGGGAGCTGTTTTTT.

This clonotype was observed a handful of times. The CDR3 region has the DNA TGTGCCAGCAGTTACGGGGGACGGGGAACAGATACGCAGTATTTT. This encodes CASSYGGRGTDTQYF. The J gene is TRBJ2-3, the V gene TRBV6-5; D could derive from TRBD1 or TRBD2 (5 bases each). CDR1 is MNHEY, CDR2 SVGAGI, per germline. This CDR3 region has 15 residues. V was clipped by 2 bases and J by 3 bases, with 12 bases between them.

The chain couples TRBV29-1 to TRBJ2-1, with a weak D call TRBD1 (6 bases). The germline CDR1 and CDR2 sequences are SQVTM and ANQGSEA. The CDR3 sequence is 13 residues long. V lost 8 bases and J 4 bases, leaving 15 bases between the germline ends. CDR3 nucleotide sequence: TGCAGCCTCCGGGACACCCGATACAATGAGCAGTTCTTC. Translating it yields CSLRDTRYNEQFF.

This clonotype was recorded a few times. The rearrangement uses TRBV6-5 and TRBJ1-6; maybe TRBD1 (5 bases). The CDR3 is 16 amino acids. V was clipped by 0 bases and J by 9 bases, with 15 bases between them. Germline loops: CDR1 MNHEY, CDR2 SVGAGI. The CDR3 nucleotides are TGTGCCAGCAGTTACTCCTCCGGGACGGTAACTTCACCCCTCCACTTT. As protein: CASSYSSGTVTSPLHF.

V is TRBV7-9 and J is TRBJ1-2; no definite D call. V lost 5 bases and J lost 8, with 21 bases in between. The CDR3 is made up of 15 amino acids. CDR1 and CDR2 from the germline V gene are SEHNR and FQNEAQ (reference sequence). The CDR3 spells CASSQDTACSRGYTF. The CDR3 DNA sequence: TGTGCCAGCAGCCAAGACACCGCATGTTCGCGGGGCTACACCTTC.

The chain carries TRBV19 and TRBJ1-5; D perhaps matches TRBD1 (5 bases). V was trimmed by 7 bases and J by 6 bases, leaving 13 bases between them. This CDR3 has 13 amino acids. Germline assignment: CDR1 LNHDA and CDR2 SQIVND (reference sequence). CDR3 amino acids: CASKDSFGQPQHF. As DNA, the CDR3 is TGTGCCAGTAAAGACAGCTTCGGTCAGCCCCAGCATTTT.

This clonotype is categorized as large (0.1 to 1%). This chain links TRBV15 with TRBJ2-5; 8 bases are a match to TRBD2. The CDR3 spans 13 residues. Germline values: CDR1 LNHNV, CDR2 YYDKDF (reference sequence). The trim removed 2 bases at V and 4 bases at J, leaving 0 bases unmatched. CDR3 bases: TGTGCCACCAGCAGACTAGCGGGAGAGACCCAGTACTTC. Its translation: CATSRLAGETQYF.

This clonotype was seen only a few times. V usage is TRBV20-1 and J usage is TRBJ2-7; 11 bases line up with TRBD2. Looked up from germline, CDR1 is DFQATT and CDR2 is SNEGSKA (reference sequence). V lost 5 bases, J lost 0 bases, and 3 bases stayed unmatched. CDR3 length equals 14 residues. The CDR3 sequence: CSAVGLAGSYEQYF. CDR3 nucleotide sequence: TGCAGTGCTGTAGGACTAGCGGGCTCCTACGAGCAGTACTTC.